This T cell receptor beta chain was sequenced during a study of memory CD8 T cells in hepatitis C reinfection. Study information: A couple of donors resolved primary infection, then developed chronic reinfection. A positive HCV RNA test after two negatives ≥60 days apart defined reinfection. Peak reinfection sampling occurred 3 to 8 weeks after detected reinfection.

This clone showed up just once. Sequencing used immunoSEQ multiplex PCR; TCRdb keeps in-frame clones, though not all of them. Among some 40,000 clones listed, approximately 88% were seen once. CDR3 length: 11 amino acids. Germline CDR1 is MDHEN and CDR2 is SYDVKM. V was pared by 3 bases and J by 8 bases, with 8 bases between. Sample time point: peak reinfection, 3 to 8 weeks after reinfection detection. Sorted cells were sequenced directly ex vivo without any in vitro expansion. Total naive CD8 T cells were sorted as viable CD3+ CD8+ CD45RO- cells from two donors. This sequence was found in a man aged 18 to 30 with hepatitis C virus infection. This chain uses TRBV28 with TRBJ2-7; possibly TRBD2 for D (5 bases). Specimen: naive CD8+ T cells sorted from blood. The CDR3 protein is CASSFPGKQYF. The CDR3 region has the DNA TGTGCCAGCAGTTTTCCGGGGAAGCAGTACTTC.